This T cell receptor (beta chain) was documented in a study of OX40 agonist ivuxolimab in advanced cancers. Study-level background: Ivuxolimab, an antibody acting as an agonist of OX40 (CD134), was used to treat patients. Prior anti-PD-1, anti-PD-L1 or anti-CTLA-4 therapy did not bar entry, and about 40% had some. Notes on the study in general: Researchers did not establish what antigens the expanded peripheral T cells target.

This table comes from immunoSEQ multiplex PCR, and its TCRdb copy is limited to in-frame clones, with some not included. The table lists about 16,000 clones, approximately 86% of them singletons, with 3% to 4.5% in the top ten. Concerning this clone: What it binds is not known.

The timepoints at which blood was sampled were baseline, cycle 4 day 1, and cycle 7 day 1. Trimming stripped 5 bases from V and 1 base from J, with 14 bases between. The CDR3 covers 15 residues. In germline, CDR1 is SGHRS, CDR2 YFSETQ. The sample was CD4+ or CD8+ T cells sorted from blood, taken in a trial of the OX40 agonist ivuxolimab. The chain has TRBV5-1 and TRBJ2-3, with D uncertain. The sequence was collected from an adult with an advanced solid tumor such as melanoma, head and neck, liver or kidney cancer. CDR3 sequence (DNA): TGCGCCAGCAGTAAAACGGAAAGGGGCACAGATACGCAGTATTTT. It is translated as CASSKTERGTDTQYF.